This TCR beta chain appears in the sequencing data of a study of radiotherapy plus CTLA-4 blockade in lung cancer. Study summary: Objective responses occurred in about a sixth of patients; around 30% had disease control.

Those with chemo-refractory metastatic non-small-cell lung cancer were treated with focal radiation combined with CTLA-4 blockade using ipilimumab. The protocol was immunoSEQ multiplex PCR, while the TCRdb copy is restricted to in-frame clones and leaves out a portion. Here the sample spans approximately 46,000 clones, about 85% being singletons. This clone showed up just a few times. As yet, its antigen is unknown. General study results and limits: Response was reportedly best predicted by early blood T cell clone dynamics, with interferon-beta. Clones of tumor-derived TCRs expanded in blood after radiotherapy plus ipilimumab.

Germline V gene lookup returns CDR1 MDHEN and CDR2 SYDVKM. Trimming cost V 7 bases and J 1 base; bases outside gene matches: 23. This CDR3 has 20 residues. The chain couples TRBV28 to TRBJ2-3, with 7 positions matching TRBD1. The starting material was peripheral blood, obtained from a patient treated with radiotherapy plus ipilimumab. This TCR was sampled from a human donor with non-small cell lung cancer whose response to radiotherapy plus ipilimumab could not be evaluated. The DNA for the CDR3 is TGTGCCAGCATCCCACGTTACAGGGGCGCTTTATCTGCGGGCACAGATACGCAGTATTTT. Translation gives CASIPRYRGALSAGTDTQYF. The entire variable domain, with the rest obtained from reference TRBV28 and TRBJ2-3, is as follows: DVKVTQSSRYLVKRTGEKVFLECVQDMDHENMFWYRQDPGLGLRLIYFSYDVKMKEKGDIPEGYSVSREKKERFSLILESASTNQTSMYLCASIPRYRGALSAGTDTQYFGPGTRLTVL.